This TCR beta chain was profiled in a study of blood T cell repertoires in COVID-19. Study summary: The cDNA or gDNA used as material had been derived from T cells, B-cell-depleted T cells, or PBMCs.

Germline V gene data show CDR1 as MDHEN and CDR2 as SYDVKM. The CDR3 consists of 14 residues. V was pared by 5 bases and J by 4 bases, with 7 bases of the junction left unmatched. As processed by the authors: Amplification of reference gene primers was used by the study to estimate nucleated cell counts. Sequenced by immunoSEQ multiplex PCR; TCRdb stores in-frame clones only, minus some. The V and J calls and the clone size are those of that table, but D and trimming were determined from the DNA. The sample lists 35,000 to 50,000 clones; roughly 88% were seen once. The specimen sequenced was peripheral blood. The chain uses TRBV28 and TRBJ1-2; 7 bases are shared with TRBD1. This receptor was identified in a woman in her 40s with acute or convalescent COVID-19. In nucleotides, the CDR3 is TGTGCCAGCAGTGAGGGGGCCCATTCCTATGGCTACACCTTC. Amino acids: CASSEGAHSYGYTF.